The 3 T cell receptor beta chains below were found in one sample sequenced in a study of technical replicates of blood from several donors. Sequenced by immunoSEQ multiplex PCR; TCRdb stores in-frame clones only, minus some. The sample lists tens of thousands of clones, around 84% occurring once. The sample taken for sequencing was PBMCs. Receptors were obtained from a human donor in good health. Some clones in this sample may be carry-over from other donors' samples.

This clone occurred a few times. This sequence joins TRBV4-2 and TRBJ1-2; 7 bases map to TRBD1. In germline, CDR1 is LGHNA, CDR2 YNFKEQ. J lost 2 bases, V lost 3 bases, and 12 bases had no gene match. The CDR3 has 17 residues. In DNA, the CDR3 is TGTGCCAGCAGCCACGGCAACCCCCGGGACAGAAACTATGGCTACACCTTC. Translating gives CASSHGNPRDRNYGYTF.

This chain joins TRBV30 and TRBJ2-2; the D gene is possibly TRBD2 (5 bases). Trimming shortened V by 0 bases and J by 6 bases, and 11 bases separated the two germline ends. The CDR3 length is 14 residues. CDR1 is GTSNPN, CDR2 SVGIG, per germline (reference sequence). CDR3 bases: TGTGCCTGGAGTGTACTGGCGGGCGCCGGGGAGCTGTTTTTT. As protein: CAWSVLAGAGELFF.

This clone was found once. The chain is built from TRBV29-1 and TRBJ2-2; a possible D gene is TRBD1 (6 bases). The germline gives CDR1 SQVTM, CDR2 ANQGSEA. The CDR3 is 13 residues long. V dropped 6 bases and J dropped 2 bases, with 10 bases sitting between them. This CDR3 is CSVGTQNTGELFF. CDR3 coding DNA: TGCAGCGTCGGGACACAAAACACCGGGGAGCTGTTTTTT.